This entry lists 26 T cell receptor beta chains sequenced from one sample in a study of shared clonotypes between healthy human individuals. Profiled with immunoSEQ multiplex PCR; TCRdb holds only in-frame clones, not every one. The sample has 2 million to 2.5 million clones; approximately 94% are singletons. The material sequenced was naive CD4+ T cells sorted from blood. This sample's subset: CD45RA+ positively selected. The receptors originated from a man aged 18 to 30 in good health.

V and J are TRBV5-1 and TRBJ1-6, with D possibly matching TRBD1 (5 bases). The ends were cut back, 7 bases at V and 6 bases at J, with 11 bases in the middle. CDR3 length: 13 amino acids. Germline V lookup: CDR1 SGHRS, CDR2 YFSETQ. The chain's CDR3 is CASGWDFNSPLHF. CDR3 DNA sequence: TGCGCCAGCGGTTGGGACTTTAATTCACCCCTCCACTTT.

In its sample, this clone was seen a few times. This chain connects TRBV30 to TRBJ1-4; 9 bases fit TRBD1. The CDR3 extends over 17 amino acids. V lost 4 bases to trimming and J lost 6 bases; unmatched junction nucleotides: 15. CDR1 is GTSNPN and CDR2 is SVGIG in the germline V gene (reference sequence). In DNA form, the CDR3 reads TGTGCCTGGAACCGAGCCAAACTCGGGACAGGGCATGAAAAACTGTTTTTT. Translated: CAWNRAKLGTGHEKLFF.

V gene TRBV9 combines with J gene TRBJ2-5; tentatively, D is TRBD1 (6 bases). With 0 bases removed from V and 3 bases from J, the gap between germline ends came to 12 bases. The CDR3 consists of 15 residues. The germline V gene encodes CDR1 SGDLS and CDR2 YYNGEE. The CDR3 region is CASSVAPRTEETQYF. The CDR3 DNA is TGTGCCAGCAGCGTAGCTCCCAGGACAGAAGAGACCCAGTACTTC.

This chain uses TRBV30 with TRBJ1-2, with D perhaps TRBD1 (6 bases). The V gene lost 4 bases and the J gene lost 0 bases, with 15 bases spanning the gap. Per the germline V gene, CDR1 is GTSNPN and CDR2 is SVGIG (reference sequence). CDR3 length: 15 residues. CDR3 nucleotide sequence: TGTGCCTGGACTCGAGGGACATTTGCTAACTATGGCTACACCTTC. Protein: CAWTRGTFANYGYTF.

This chain links TRBV2 with TRBJ2-2; D unresolved. CDR3 length equals 13 residues. Per germline, CDR1 SNHLY and CDR2 FYNNEI. The V end lost 0 bases, the J end lost 6 bases, and 5 bases lay between the germline ends. For the CDR3, the DNA is TGTGCCAGCAGTGAAGCCGGGCCCGGGGAGCTGTTTTTT. It specifies CASSEAGPGELFF.

A word on this clone: The identical CDR3 is also encoded by other nucleotide sequences in the sample. This chain joins TRBV4-3 and TRBJ2-1; TRBD2 matches 9 bases. The V gene end was trimmed by 0 bases and the J gene end by 4 bases; junction bases not matched to a gene: 4. The V gene's germline CDR1 is LGHNA and CDR2 YSLEER. The CDR3 is 16 amino acids. The DNA of the CDR3 is TGCGCCAGCAGCCAAGATAGCGGGAGTTCGTACAATGAGCAGTTCTTC. Its translation is CASSQDSGSSYNEQFF.

The chain has TRBV14 and TRBJ1-2; D call uncertain. Looked up from germline, CDR1 is SGHDN and CDR2 is FVKESK. The V and J ends lost 4 bases and 6 bases respectively, with 12 bases between them. The CDR3 is 13 amino acids. The CDR3 coding sequence is TGTGCCAGCAGCCCGATGAGTTCAAATGGCTACACCTTC. This codes for CASSPMSSNGYTF.

This chain joins TRBV12-5 and TRBJ2-4; 8 nucleotides align to TRBD1. The germline V gene encodes CDR1 LGHNT and CDR2 FRNRAP. This CDR3 has 14 residues. Losses at the gene ends were 6 bases for V and 6 bases for J; bases not matched to a gene: 7. This CDR3 reads CASGQQGARNIQYF. The CDR3 coding sequence is TGTGCTAGTGGCCAGCAGGGGGCGCGAAACATTCAGTACTTC.

This chain joins TRBV11-2 and TRBJ2-1, with a possible D match to TRBD2 (6 bases). The CDR3 runs 14 residues. CDR1 is SGHAT, CDR2 FQNNGV, per germline. Trimming pared 5 bases from V and 3 bases from J, leaving 11 bases between. CDR3 protein: CASSLLTSYNEQFF. CDR3 in DNA: TGTGCCAGCAGCCTCCTGACTAGCTACAATGAGCAGTTCTTC.

The chain links TRBV13 to TRBJ2-5, with TRBD1 identical over 10 bases. CDR1 and CDR2 from the germline V gene are PRHDT and FYEKMQ (reference sequence). With 5 bases clipped from V and 4 bases from J, the junction kept 4 bases outside the gene matches. This CDR3 region has 14 residues. In DNA, the CDR3 is TGTGCCAGCAGCCAGGGACAGGGGATAGAGACCCAGTACTTC. Translating it yields CASSQGQGIETQYF.

This clone was recorded only once. The J gene is TRBJ1-2, the V gene TRBV29-1; 7 positions match TRBD1. Germline V gene sequence: CDR1 SQVTM, CDR2 ANQGSEA. The CDR3 covers 15 residues. Germline trimming cut 4 bases from V and 4 bases from J; bases unmatched to any gene: 12. CDR3 amino acids: CSVGPSRTGSYGYTF. The CDR3 DNA is TGCAGCGTTGGTCCTTCTCGGACAGGCTCCTATGGCTACACCTTC.

The J gene is TRBJ2-3, the V gene TRBV2; 7 nucleotides line up with TRBD1. Germline V gene lookup returns CDR1 SNHLY and CDR2 FYNNEI. J lost 3 bases, V lost 6 bases, and 9 bases had no gene match. There are 15 residues in the CDR3. The CDR3 here is CASRTDRSSTDTQYF. The CDR3 nucleotides read TGTGCCAGCAGGACGGACAGGAGTAGTACAGATACGCAGTATTTT.

Comment on this clone: Other DNA sequences in this sample translate to the same CDR3. The rearrangement joins TRBV5-1 to TRBJ2-3; tentatively, D is TRBD2 (5 bases). The V and J ends lost 4 bases and 0 bases respectively, with 9 bases between them. The germline CDR1 and CDR2 sequences are SGHRS and YFSETQ. The CDR3 is 14 amino acids. The CDR3 protein is CASSPPGSTDTQYF. Written as DNA, the CDR3 is TGCGCCAGCAGCCCCCCGGGGAGCACAGATACGCAGTATTTT. The complete variable domain, with remaining parts taken from reference TRBV5-1 and TRBJ2-3, reads KAGVTQTPRYLIKTRGQQVTLSCSPISGHRSVSWYQQTPGQGLQFLFEYFSETQRNKGNFPGRFSGRQFSNSRSEMNVSTLELGDSALYLCASSPPGSTDTQYFGPGTRLTVL.

This chain links TRBV5-1 with TRBJ1-4; D remains unclear. Trimming removed 4 bases at V and 8 bases at J, with 15 bases between. The germline CDR1 and CDR2 sequences are SGHRS and YFSETQ. The CDR3 is made up of 14 amino acids. CDR3 loop: CASSTLGFQEKLFF. The DNA for the CDR3 is TGCGCCAGCAGCACCCTAGGGTTCCAAGAAAAACTGTTTTTT.

This sequence joins TRBV5-4 and TRBJ2-1; 7 positions match TRBD2. V shed 10 bases, J shed 5 bases, and the junction held 12 bases outside the gene matches. The CDR3 length is 14 residues. Germline-derived CDR1 and CDR2 are SGHNT and YYREEE (reference sequence). This CDR3 is CAGALAGPHNEQFF. DNA of the CDR3: TGTGCCGGGGCGTTAGCGGGCCCCCACAATGAGCAGTTCTTC.

The DNA for the CDR3 is TGCGCCAGCAGCTCGGGACAGAACTACGAGCAGTACTTC. Translated: CASSSGQNYEQYF. The chain is built from TRBV5-1 and TRBJ2-7, with TRBD1 matching over 7 bases. This CDR3 contains 13 residues. Germline values: CDR1 SGHRS, CDR2 YFSETQ. The V gene end was trimmed by 3 bases and the J gene end by 3 bases; junction bases not matched to a gene: 3.

The chain employs TRBV5-4 and TRBJ2-1; unclear D gene. Looked up from germline, CDR1 is SGHNT and CDR2 is YYREEE (reference sequence). V was trimmed by 4 bases and J by 3 bases, leaving 14 bases between them. The CDR3 is made up of 15 amino acids. CDR3 sequence (DNA): TGTGCCAGCAGCCGTGTCGAGAGCTACTACAATGAGCAGTTCTTC. It is translated as CASSRVESYYNEQFF.

About this clone itself: Other DNA sequences in the same sample also yield this CDR3. This chain uses TRBV2 with TRBJ1-6; D remains ambiguous. This CDR3 has 14 amino acids. Trimming took off 1 base at V and 7 bases at J, with 8 bases between the two ends. Germline V lookup: CDR1 SNHLY, CDR2 FYNNEI. The CDR3 region is CASSEEGRNSPLHF. The CDR3 DNA reads TGTGCCAGCAGTGAAGAAGGCAGGAATTCACCCCTCCACTTT.

The gene calls are TRBV28 and TRBJ1-5, with D maybe TRBD1 (5 bases). The germline CDR1 and CDR2 sequences are MDHEN and SYDVKM. CDR3 length: 15 amino acids. Trimming removed 2 bases from V and 4 bases from J, with 12 bases in between. The CDR3 DNA is TGTGCCAGCAGTTTAGATACAGGAGGGAATCAGCCCCAGCATTTT. Translation: CASSLDTGGNQPQHF.

The V and J genes are TRBV5-5 and TRBJ2-7; maybe TRBD1 (5 bases). Germline lookup yields CDR1 SGHKS and CDR2 YYEKEE (reference sequence). V lost 0 bases to trimming and J lost 0 bases, with 7 bases between them. The CDR3 is made up of 14 amino acids. The CDR3 sequence: CASSLGGSSYEQYF. The CDR3 nucleotides are TGTGCCAGCAGCTTGGGGGGCAGCTCCTACGAGCAGTACTTC.

This clone came up once. The chain joins TRBV30 to TRBJ1-2; D is perhaps TRBD1 (6 bases). This CDR3 has 15 residues. Germline assignment: CDR1 GTSNPN and CDR2 SVGIG (reference sequence). V shed 4 bases and J shed 8 bases, with 23 bases lying between them. CDR3 nucleotide sequence: TGTGCCTGGAAGAGGCGGGACACGGACCTGGGGGGCTACACCTTC. This sequence encodes CAWKRRDTDLGGYTF.

The chain links TRBV4-3 to TRBJ2-7; D unclear. Trimming pared 1 base from V and 3 bases from J, leaving 10 bases between. The CDR3 is 14 amino acids. The germline V gene has CDR1 LGHNA and CDR2 YSLEER. Here the CDR3 reads CASSQGYRDYEQYF. The CDR3 nucleotides read TGCGCCAGCAGCCAAGGGTACAGAGACTACGAGCAGTACTTC.

The chain is built from TRBV5-1 and TRBJ2-2, with D maybe TRBD2 (6 bases). Per the germline V gene, CDR1 is SGHRS and CDR2 is YFSETQ. The CDR3 has 17 amino acids. The V end lost 0 bases, the J end lost 3 bases, and 15 bases lay between the germline ends. The CDR3 is CASSLDAVAVDTGELFF. Here the CDR3 DNA reads TGCGCCAGCAGCTTGGATGCTGTAGCGGTAGACACCGGGGAGCTGTTTTTT.

The V and J genes are TRBV6-5 and TRBJ2-5; 8 bases align to TRBD2. Trimming removed 6 bases from V and 1 base from J; junction bases left unmatched: 4. This CDR3 is 14 amino acids long. CDR1 MNHEY and CDR2 SVGAGI come from the germline V gene. The CDR3 here is CASSRGTSQETQYF. CDR3 in DNA: TGTGCCAGCAGCCGCGGGACTAGCCAAGAGACCCAGTACTTC.

The genes are TRBV7-2 and TRBJ2-5, with 9 bases that match TRBD1. Germline CDR1 reads SGHTA; CDR2 reads FQGNSA. This CDR3 has 15 residues. The V segment lost 8 bases and the J segment 5 bases; nucleotides outside the gene matches: 12. The CDR3 spells CASGGTGRQKETQYF. In nucleotides, the CDR3 is TGTGCCAGCGGAGGGACAGGGCGACAGAAGGAGACCCAGTACTTC.

J is TRBJ2-2 and V is TRBV19; D gene unclear. The germline CDR1 and CDR2 sequences are LNHDA and SQIVND (reference sequence). Trimming removed 7 bases from V and 8 bases from J, with 11 bases in between. The CDR3 totals 12 residues. CDR3 in amino acids: CASNFLNGELFF. In DNA form, the CDR3 reads TGTGCCAGTAATTTTCTTAATGGGGAGCTGTTTTTT.